This TCR beta chain is from a study of a mutant IDH1 vaccine in newly diagnosed glioma. Study at large: Mean patient age was about 40 years; approximately 62% were male and approximately 40% female. It was radiotherapy, temozolomide, or both that patients received previously, with most receiving both.

Data came from immunoSEQ multiplex PCR; TCRdb stores just in-frame clones and leaves some out. The sample has tens of thousands of clones, 80% seen once. Findings of the study overall: The study observed vaccine-induced immune responses in roughly 93% of patients. Variations in leading peripheral T cell clonotypes appeared to have no connection with pseudoprogression.

The CDR3 spans 12 residues. Trimming stripped 5 bases from V and 6 bases from J, with 13 bases between. The germline V gene has CDR1 GTSNPN and CDR2 SVGIG (reference sequence). Worth noting for this clone: Antigen specificity is unknown.

Time point meaning: week 11, during vaccination. In the vaccine, a single dose held 300 ug of the mutant IDH1 20-mer peptide, along with topical imiquimod. This clonotype was sampled from a man between 50 and 59 years old with glioma. This specimen was PBMCs, taken from a glioma patient whose treatment included an IDH1 peptide vaccine. The chain employs TRBV30 and TRBJ1-1; D is unresolved. This CDR3 reads CAWGEEPAEAFF. The CDR3 DNA sequence: TGTGCCTGGGGGGAGGAGCCTGCTGAAGCTTTCTTT.